Included here is one T cell receptor beta chain sequence, with context. Germline and junction disagree at one end, which may indicate a read error. It was during active infection that Seattle patients were enrolled and then longitudinally followed. As handled by the study authors: Reference gene primer amplification yielded estimated nucleated cell counts. Sequencing used immunoSEQ multiplex PCR; TCRdb keeps in-frame clones, though not all of them. V and J calls and clone size come straight from that table; D and trimming were deduced from the DNA. The sample has around 24,000 clones; 85% to 90% are singletons. The CDR3 loop spans 12 amino acids. Germline V gene data show CDR1 as ENHRY and CDR2 as SYGVKD. This record comes from a study of blood T cell repertoires in COVID-19. Study-level information: T cells, B-cell-depleted T cells, or PBMCs provided the cDNA or gDNA that served as material.

The rearrangement uses TRBV10-3 and TRBJ2-7; TRBD2 matches at 9 bases. Sequencing was done on a sample of peripheral blood. The source is a man between 65 and 80 years old with COVID-19, enrolled during active disease. For the CDR3, the DNA is TGTGCCATCAGTGATTCCTTTAGCGGGGGAGACTTC. This codes for CAISDSFSGGDF.